This T cell receptor beta chain was captured in a study of beta chain features in type 1 diabetes. Study conclusions and caveats: When VDJ junctions were examined, type 1 diabetes patients showed fewer insertions and more deletions.

This clone has a handful of counts. Antigen: not known. Germline V gene sequence: CDR1 KGHSH, CDR2 LQKENI. J lost 5 bases, V lost 3 bases, and 9 bases had no gene match. The CDR3 runs to 15 residues. Expressed TCRB transcripts were sequenced because the isolated RNA had all been reverse transcribed beforehand. TCRdb keeps only in-frame clones here, not all; method: immunoSEQ multiplex PCR. The sample includes some 270,000 clones, about 7.8% of them seen just once. V is TRBV18 and J is TRBJ1-2; 7 nucleotides line up with TRBD1. The material sequenced was central memory CD4+ T cells from blood. The TCR sequence derives from a young woman in good health. The CDR3 protein is CASSPPGQTFYGYTF. CDR3 DNA: TGTGCCAGCTCACCGCCGGGACAGACTTTTTATGGCTACACCTTC.